This entry lists 26 T cell receptor beta chains sequenced from one sample in a study of T-cell reconstitution after alpha-beta-depleted transplantation in children. Preparing the TCRbeta library involved the use of unique molecular identifiers. From the PCR reads, TCRdb called clonotypes with MiXCR, one entry per CDR3 protein. The data contain approximately 190,000 distinct CDR3 sequences, 5% to 6.5% of them singletons. Specimen: PBMCs, collected before TCRalphabeta/CD19-depleted stem cell transplant. The receptor set was obtained from a girl less than two years old with combined immunodeficiency, due to receive a stem cell transplant.

This clonotype was found many times. The CDR3 here is CASIPGWGEREKLFF. CDR3 nucleotides: TGTGCCAGCATCCCGGGCTGGGGGGAGAGAGAAAAACTGTTTTTT. The gene calls are TRBV7-8 and TRBJ1-4, with D perhaps matching TRBD1 (5 bases). The CDR3 loop spans 15 amino acids. Germline assignment: CDR1 SGHVS and CDR2 FQNEAQ. With 7 bases removed from V and 8 bases from J, the gap between germline ends came to 20 bases.

This clonotype showed up many times. The V gene is TRBV24-1, the J gene TRBJ2-1; 11 nucleotides agree with TRBD1. With 10 bases clipped from V and 9 bases from J, the junction kept 7 bases outside the gene matches. The CDR3 contains 13 residues. CDR1 and CDR2 from the germline V gene are KGHDR and SFDVKD. CDR3 coding DNA: TGTGCCACAGGACAGGGGGCAAAAGGTGAGCAGTTCTTC. Residues: CATGQGAKGEQFF.

This clonotype was picked up many times. V usage is TRBV11-2 and J usage is TRBJ2-5, with 7 bases that match TRBD2. This CDR3 comprises 14 residues. The V segment lost 0 bases and the J segment 7 bases; nucleotides outside the gene matches: 5. Germline V CDR1 and CDR2: SGHAT, FQNNGV. The CDR3 nucleotides are TGTGCCAGCAGCTTAGAGAGGGCGGGGGTGACCCAGTACTTC. Encoded protein: CASSLERAGVTQYF.

A note on this clonotype: This may be a read error, as it is one base from a much larger clone. The chain employs TRBV10-3 and TRBJ2-7; 11 bases fit TRBD1. In germline, CDR1 is ENHRY, CDR2 SYGVKD. The CDR3 spans 16 residues. CDR3 nucleotide sequence: TGTGCCATGAGTGAGTCCGCGGACAGGGGGCTATACGAGCAGTACTTC. This gives the protein CAMSESADRGLYEQYF.

This clonotype came up many times. V and J are TRBV3-1 and TRBJ2-1, with D perhaps matching TRBD2 (6 bases). V was shortened by 1 base and J by 6 bases, with 19 bases between the two germline ends. This CDR3 is built from 17 residues. The germline V gene encodes CDR1 LGHDT and CDR2 YNNKEL (reference sequence). This CDR3 reads CASSQAVRRDLSNEQFF. As DNA, the CDR3 is TGTGCCAGCAGCCAAGCAGTGCGGAGGGATCTTAGCAATGAGCAGTTCTTC.

In its sample, this clonotype was seen a few times. The gene calls are TRBV12-3 or TRBV12-4 and TRBJ1-5; the D is unclear. CDR3 size: 15 residues. V gave up 2 bases and J gave up 3 bases, with 11 bases separating them. The CDR3 loop is CASSLWWSVNQPQHF. In nucleotides, the CDR3 is TGTGCCAGCAGTTTATGGTGGTCAGTCAATCAGCCCCAGCATTTT.

This clonotype came up many times. The CDR3 nucleotides are TGCGCCAGCAGCCAAGATCGCGGGCACAATGAGCAGTTCTTC. This encodes CASSQDRGHNEQFF. This chain joins TRBV4-3 and TRBJ2-1; tentative D call: TRBD2 (5 bases). Trimming removed 0 bases from V and 5 bases from J, with 8 bases in between. The germline V gene has CDR1 LGHNA and CDR2 YSLEER. This CDR3 contains 14 residues.

This clonotype was detected many times. The V call is TRBV10-3, the J call TRBJ1-2; D perhaps matches TRBD1 (5 bases). The V gene's germline CDR1 is ENHRY and CDR2 SYGVKD. The length of the CDR3 is 14 residues. The V gene lost 2 bases and the J gene lost 7 bases, with 14 bases spanning the gap. CDR3 sequence reads: CAISERQGSLGYTF. The CDR3 nucleotides read TGTGCCATCAGTGAGAGGCAGGGAAGCCTTGGCTACACCTTC.

This clonotype was counted many times. This sequence joins TRBV3-1 and TRBJ2-1, with D uncertain. Germline V gene sequence: CDR1 LGHDT, CDR2 YNNKEL (reference sequence). The ends were cut back, 6 bases at V and 8 bases at J, with 17 bases in the middle. The CDR3 length is 14 residues. This CDR3 is CASSPGPSTYEQFF. In DNA, the CDR3 is TGTGCCAGCAGTCCCGGTCCTTCCACATATGAGCAGTTCTTC.

This clonotype appeared many times. This CDR3 is CASSHGGTYEQYF. Here the CDR3 DNA reads TGTGCCAGCAGCCATGGGGGTACCTACGAGCAGTACTTC. The chain carries TRBV7-9 and TRBJ2-7; D may correspond to TRBD1 or TRBD2 (5 bases each). V gave up 5 bases and J gave up 2 bases, with 10 bases separating them. CDR3 size: 13 residues. From germline, CDR1 is SEHNR and CDR2 FQNEAQ (reference sequence).

This clonotype came up many times. V is TRBV14 and J is TRBJ2-2, with D tentatively TRBD1 (5 bases). CDR3 size: 15 residues. Trimming cost V 1 base and J 7 bases, with 13 bases left between them. CDR1 and CDR2 from the germline V gene are SGHDN and FVKESK. CDR3 nucleotide sequence: TGTGCCAGCAGCCAAGTCTACCCAAGGGGCGGGGAGCTGTTTTTT. Translating it yields CASSQVYPRGGELFF.

This clonotype turned up a few times. The chain carries TRBV7-9 and TRBJ2-7; tentative D call: TRBD2 (5 bases). V shed 5 bases and J shed 2 bases, with 19 bases lying between them. The V gene's germline CDR1 is SEHNR and CDR2 FQNEAQ (reference sequence). CDR3 size: 16 residues. The CDR3 coding sequence is TGTGCCAGCAGCCCCACGTCGGGGTACAGTACCTACGAGCAGTACTTC. It yields the protein CASSPTSGYSTYEQYF.

The chain recombines TRBV2 with TRBJ1-2, with 7 bases identical to TRBD1. This CDR3 is built from 14 residues. Germline V lookup: CDR1 SNHLY, CDR2 FYNNEI. V gave up 6 bases and J gave up 4 bases; unmatched junction bases: 8. CDR3 sequence: CASSLRGRAYGYTF. CDR3 sequence (DNA): TGTGCCAGCAGCCTGAGGGGGCGGGCCTATGGCTACACCTTC.

This clonotype occurred many times. This chain links TRBV12-3 or TRBV12-4 with TRBJ2-1, with TRBD2 matching over 12 bases. The V gene end was trimmed by 6 bases and the J gene end by 9 bases; junction bases not matched to a gene: 9. CDR3 size: 15 residues. CDR3 protein: CASSPGLAGRSEQFF. The CDR3 DNA reads TGTGCCAGCAGCCCCGGACTAGCGGGGCGGAGTGAGCAGTTCTTC.

On this clonotype itself: A much larger clone differs from this one at a single base, so this may be a read error. The chain combines TRBV7-2 with TRBJ2-7, with 10 nucleotides matching TRBD1. The CDR3 spans 16 residues. Germline lookup yields CDR1 SGHTA and CDR2 FQGNSA. The DNA for the CDR3 is TGTGCCGGCAGCTTATACGGGACAGGGGTATTCTACGAGCAGTACTTC. Protein: CAGSLYGTGVFYEQYF.

This clonotype was seen at least ten times. CDR3 in amino acids: CASSSPQRIYNEQFF. The CDR3 region has the DNA TGTGCCAGCAGTTCCCCCCAGCGAATCTACAATGAGCAGTTCTTC. The rearrangement joins TRBV12-3 or TRBV12-4 to TRBJ2-1; D is uncertain. This CDR3 has 15 amino acids. Trimming removed 4 bases from V and 3 bases from J, with 13 bases in between.

This clonotype showed up just a few times. V is TRBV28 and J is TRBJ2-5; D not resolved. CDR1 is MDHEN and CDR2 is SYDVKM in the germline V gene. V was trimmed by 6 bases and J by 3 bases, leaving 8 bases between them. This CDR3 spans 12 amino acids. CDR3 DNA sequence: TGTGCCAGCAGCCCATTAGAAGAGACCCAGTACTTC. This gives the protein CASSPLEETQYF.

The chain employs TRBV15 and TRBJ2-7, with D perhaps given as TRBD1 or TRBD2 (5 bases each). CDR3 length: 13 amino acids. V shed 5 bases and J shed 9 bases, with 17 bases lying between them. In germline, CDR1 is LNHNV, CDR2 YYDKDF (reference sequence). CDR3 nucleotides: TGTGCCACCAGCGGACCATGGGGCGCGGGGCAGTACTTC. Its translation: CATSGPWGAGQYF.

In its sample, this clonotype was seen many times. The chain combines TRBV5-1 with TRBJ2-1; D is undetermined. V dropped 0 bases and J dropped 10 bases, with 23 bases sitting between them. CDR1 SGHRS and CDR2 YFSETQ come from the germline V gene. The CDR3 runs to 17 residues. CDR3 bases: TGCGCCAGCAGCTTGGAAGGTCGAGACCCCCTCTCCAAGGAGCAGTTCTTC. Translating it yields CASSLEGRDPLSKEQFF.

This clonotype was counted many times. V gene TRBV29-1 combines with J gene TRBJ1-3; no firm D call. V was pared by 0 bases and J by 8 bases, with 8 bases between. CDR3 length: 12 residues. The germline gives CDR1 SQVTM, CDR2 ANQGSEA. The CDR3 DNA reads as TGCAGCGTTGAAGATGCCCCTTACACCATATATTTT. It specifies CSVEDAPYTIYF.

Ten or more counts support this clonotype. The V gene is TRBV28, the J gene TRBJ2-3; D may be TRBD2 (7 bases). CDR3 length equals 15 residues. CDR1 is MDHEN and CDR2 is SYDVKM in the germline V gene. V was clipped by 2 bases and J by 5 bases, with 14 bases between them. CDR3 DNA sequence: TGTGCCAGCAGTTTAATCCAGGGAGGGGGAGATACGCAGTATTTT. It specifies CASSLIQGGGDTQYF.

This clonotype was seen ten or more times. The rearrangement joins TRBV7-3 to TRBJ2-4; D is ambiguous. The V gene lost 0 bases and the J gene lost 4 bases, with 22 bases spanning the gap. Germline lookup yields CDR1 SGHTA and CDR2 FQGTGA. This CDR3 is built from 19 residues. CDR3 sequence (DNA): TGTGCCAGCAGCTTAACTCGTAACTGGCAGGTCTACCATAAAAACATTCAGTACTTC. It specifies CASSLTRNWQVYHKNIQYF.

Ten or more counts support this clonotype. J is TRBJ2-7 and V is TRBV28; no clear D gene. Germline loops: CDR1 MDHEN, CDR2 SYDVKM. The CDR3 consists of 14 residues. The germline V and J ends were trimmed by 6 bases and 3 bases, with 15 bases remaining between them. The CDR3 loop reads CASSRGGSGYEQYF. CDR3 bases: TGTGCCAGCAGCCGAGGCGGTTCAGGCTACGAGCAGTACTTC.

The table lists this clonotype with many counts. The gene calls are TRBV6-5 and TRBJ2-1, with TRBD2 identical over 11 bases. CDR1 is MNHEY, CDR2 SVGAGI, per germline. CDR3 length equals 16 residues. V gave up 2 bases and J gave up 8 bases; unmatched junction bases: 8. As DNA, the CDR3 is TGTGCCAGCAGTTACCTCCACGGGACTAGCGGTTATGAGCAGTTCTTC. It is translated as CASSYLHGTSGYEQFF.

This clonotype occurred a few times. This chain connects TRBV27 to TRBJ2-7; 8 bases match TRBD1. The CDR3 spans 16 residues. Germline CDR1 is MNHEY and CDR2 is SMNVEV (reference sequence). With V trimmed by 7 bases and J by 6 bases, 17 bases remained unmatched. Here the CDR3 DNA reads TGTGCCAGCACTTCCATCGGGACAGGATCCGCGACCGAGCAGTACTTC. It encodes CASTSIGTGSATEQYF.

This clonotype was seen many times. Written as DNA, the CDR3 is TGTGCCATCAGTGTTTTAGTAAATTGGCCTAGCGGGGGCAGCACAGATACGCAGTATTTT. It translates to CAISVLVNWPSGGSTDTQYF. V usage is TRBV10-3 and J usage is TRBJ2-3, with 10 bases fitting TRBD2. Trimming cost V 4 bases and J 0 bases; bases outside gene matches: 16. CDR1 and CDR2 (germline): ENHRY, SYGVKD. CDR3 length equals 20 residues.